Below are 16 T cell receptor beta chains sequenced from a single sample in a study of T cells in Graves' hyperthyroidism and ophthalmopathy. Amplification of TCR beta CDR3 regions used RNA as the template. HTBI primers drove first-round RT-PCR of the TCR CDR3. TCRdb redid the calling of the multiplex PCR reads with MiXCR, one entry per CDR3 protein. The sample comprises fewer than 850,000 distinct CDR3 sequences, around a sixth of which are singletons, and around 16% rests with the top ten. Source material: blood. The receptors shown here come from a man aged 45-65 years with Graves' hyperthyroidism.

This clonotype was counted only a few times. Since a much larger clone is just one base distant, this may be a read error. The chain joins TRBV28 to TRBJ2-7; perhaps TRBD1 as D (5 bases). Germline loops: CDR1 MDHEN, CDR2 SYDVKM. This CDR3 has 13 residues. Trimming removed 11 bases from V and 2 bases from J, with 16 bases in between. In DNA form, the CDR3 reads TGTGCCGCCGCCCGGCAGGGCACCTACGAGCAGTACTTC. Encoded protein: CAAARQGTYEQYF.

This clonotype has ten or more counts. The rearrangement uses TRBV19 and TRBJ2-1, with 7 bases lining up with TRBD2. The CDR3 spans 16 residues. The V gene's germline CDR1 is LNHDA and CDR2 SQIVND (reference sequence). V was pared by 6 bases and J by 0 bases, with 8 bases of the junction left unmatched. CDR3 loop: CASRLREGNSYNEQFF. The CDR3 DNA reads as TGTGCCAGTAGACTAAGGGAGGGAAACTCCTACAATGAGCAGTTCTTC. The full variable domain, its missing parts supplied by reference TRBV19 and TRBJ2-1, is DGGITQSPKYLFRKEGQNVTLSCEQNLNHDAMYWYRQDPGQGLRLIYYSQIVNDFQKGDIAEGYSVSREKKESFPLTVTSAQKNPTAFYLCASRLREGNSYNEQFFGPGTRLTVL.

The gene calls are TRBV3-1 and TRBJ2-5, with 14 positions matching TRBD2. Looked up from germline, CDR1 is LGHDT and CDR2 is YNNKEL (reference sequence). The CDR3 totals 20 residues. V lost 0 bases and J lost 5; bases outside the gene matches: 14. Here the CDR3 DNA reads TGTGCCAGCAGCCAAGATCGCCGGGGACTAGCGGGAGTCGGTTGGGAGACCCAGTACTTC. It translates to CASSQDRRGLAGVGWETQYF.

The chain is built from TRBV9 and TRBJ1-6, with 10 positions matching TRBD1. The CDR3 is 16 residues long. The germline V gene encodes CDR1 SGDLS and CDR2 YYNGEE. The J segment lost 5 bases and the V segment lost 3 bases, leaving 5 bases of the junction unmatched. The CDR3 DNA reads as TGTGCCAGCAGCGGACCCGGGACAGGGGATAATTCACCCCTCCACTTT. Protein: CASSGPGTGDNSPLHF.

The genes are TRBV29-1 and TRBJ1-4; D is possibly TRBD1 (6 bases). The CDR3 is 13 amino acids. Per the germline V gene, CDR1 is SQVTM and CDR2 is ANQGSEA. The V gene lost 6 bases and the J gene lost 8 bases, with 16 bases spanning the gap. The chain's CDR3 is CSVRRGGEEKLFF. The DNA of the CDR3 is TGCAGCGTCCGCAGGGGAGGGGAAGAAAAACTGTTTTTT.

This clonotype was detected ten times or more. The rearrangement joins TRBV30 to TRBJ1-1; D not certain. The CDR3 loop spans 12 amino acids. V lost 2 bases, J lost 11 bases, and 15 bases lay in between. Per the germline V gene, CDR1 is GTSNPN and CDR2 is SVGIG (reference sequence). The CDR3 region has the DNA TGTGCCTGGAGTAATAATACGGCAATTGCTTTCTTT. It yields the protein CAWSNNTAIAFF.

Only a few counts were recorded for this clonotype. Here the CDR3 DNA reads TGTGCCAGCAGTTTATGGGCAGGGATGGATGAGCAGTACTTC. It codes for CASSLWAGMDEQYF. The genes are TRBV12-3 or TRBV12-4 and TRBJ2-7; TRBD1 might be the D (5 bases). V lost 2 bases, J lost 7 bases, and 15 bases lay in between. This CDR3 comprises 14 residues.

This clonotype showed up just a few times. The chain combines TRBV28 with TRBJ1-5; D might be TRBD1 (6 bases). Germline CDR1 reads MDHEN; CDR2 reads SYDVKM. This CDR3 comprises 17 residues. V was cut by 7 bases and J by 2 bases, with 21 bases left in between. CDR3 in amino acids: CASIPSRGARGNQPQHF. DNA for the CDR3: TGTGCCAGCATCCCCTCAAGGGGGGCGCGGGGCAATCAGCCCCAGCATTTT.

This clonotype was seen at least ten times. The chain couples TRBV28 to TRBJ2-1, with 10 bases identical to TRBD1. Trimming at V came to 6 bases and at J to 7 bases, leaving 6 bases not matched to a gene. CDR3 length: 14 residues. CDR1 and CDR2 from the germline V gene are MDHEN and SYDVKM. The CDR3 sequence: CASRRQGARNEQFF. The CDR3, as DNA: TGTGCCAGCAGACGACAGGGGGCGAGGAATGAGCAGTTCTTC.

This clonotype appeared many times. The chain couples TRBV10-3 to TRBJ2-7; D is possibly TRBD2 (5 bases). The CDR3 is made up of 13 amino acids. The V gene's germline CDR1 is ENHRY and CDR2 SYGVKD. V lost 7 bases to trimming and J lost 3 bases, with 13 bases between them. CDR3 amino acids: CAIKTRGNYEQYF. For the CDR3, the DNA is TGTGCCATCAAAACCCGAGGGAACTACGAGCAGTACTTC.

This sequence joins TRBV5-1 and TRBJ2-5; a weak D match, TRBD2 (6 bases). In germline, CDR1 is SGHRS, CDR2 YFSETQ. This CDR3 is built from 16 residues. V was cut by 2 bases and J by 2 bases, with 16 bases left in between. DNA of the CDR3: TGCGCCAGCAGCTTCGGGATAGCGGACGCTCAAGAGACCCAGTACTTC. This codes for CASSFGIADAQETQYF.

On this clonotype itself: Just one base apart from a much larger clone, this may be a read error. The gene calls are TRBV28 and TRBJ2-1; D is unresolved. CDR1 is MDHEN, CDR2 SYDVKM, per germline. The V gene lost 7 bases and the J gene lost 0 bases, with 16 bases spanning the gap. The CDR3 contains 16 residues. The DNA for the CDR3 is TGTGCCAGCAACCTGCCGTGGGCGACCTCCTACAATGAGCAGTTCTTC. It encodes CASNLPWATSYNEQFF.

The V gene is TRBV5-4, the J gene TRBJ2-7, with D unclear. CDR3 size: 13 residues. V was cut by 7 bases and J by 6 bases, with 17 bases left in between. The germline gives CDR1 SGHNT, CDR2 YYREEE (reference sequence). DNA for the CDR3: TGTGCCAGCTTTGGAGTCCAAACGGGCGAGCAGTACTTC. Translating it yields CASFGVQTGEQYF.

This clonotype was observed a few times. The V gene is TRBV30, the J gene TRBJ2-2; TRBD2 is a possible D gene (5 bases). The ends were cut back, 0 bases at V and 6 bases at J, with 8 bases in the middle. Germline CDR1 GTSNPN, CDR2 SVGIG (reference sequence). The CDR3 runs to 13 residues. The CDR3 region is CAWSVEVAGELFF. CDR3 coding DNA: TGTGCCTGGAGTGTGGAGGTGGCCGGGGAGCTGTTTTTT. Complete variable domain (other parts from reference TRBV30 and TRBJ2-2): SQTIHQWPATLVQPVGSPLSLECTVEGTSNPNLYWYRQAAGRGLQLLFYSVGIGQISSEVPQNLSASRPQDRQFILSSKKLLLSDSGFYLCAWSVEVAGELFFGEGSRLTVL.

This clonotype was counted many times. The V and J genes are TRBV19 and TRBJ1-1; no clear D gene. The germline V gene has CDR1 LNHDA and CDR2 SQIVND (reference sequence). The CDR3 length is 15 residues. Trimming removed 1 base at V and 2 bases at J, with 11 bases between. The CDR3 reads CASSIVSGPNTEAFF. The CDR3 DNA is TGTGCCAGTAGTATAGTATCTGGCCCAAACACTGAAGCTTTCTTT.

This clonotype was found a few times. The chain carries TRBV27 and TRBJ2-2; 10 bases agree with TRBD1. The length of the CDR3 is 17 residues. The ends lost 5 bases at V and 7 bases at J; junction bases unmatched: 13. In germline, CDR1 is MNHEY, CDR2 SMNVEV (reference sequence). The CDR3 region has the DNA TGTGCCAGCAGTCCCCGACAGGGGGCAAGAAACGGCGGGGAGCTGTTTTTT. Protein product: CASSPRQGARNGGELFF.